Listed below are T cell receptor beta chains from one sample, sequenced in a study of cytomegalovirus exposure and HLA in healthy donors. TCRdb's table, derived via immunoSEQ multiplex PCR, lists solely in-frame clones and lacks some. The repertoire includes roughly 150,000 clones, nearly 80% of them detected once, and 0.55% to 0.8% sits in the top ten. The sequenced sample was PBMCs. These receptors all come from a male donor in good health and CMV-seronegative. The CDR3 runs from the conserved cysteine through the conserved F or W. The D gene is left open where the match is weak. The size entry is marked missing in some rows and otherwise reads once, few, many or a size class.

TRBV11-2	-	TRBD1	TRBJ1-6	CASSQGQSSSYNSPLHF	TGTGCCAGCAGCCAGGGACAGTCGAGCTCCTATAATTCACCCCTCCACTTT
TRBV29-1	-	TRBD1	TRBJ2-1	CSVEVYRDRGGYEQFF	TGCAGCGTTGAAGTCTACCGGGACAGGGGAGGCTATGAGCAGTTCTTC
TRBV6-4	-	-	TRBJ1-1	CASSVDLRTEAFF	TGTGCCAGCAGTGTTGACCTGAGGACTGAAGCTTTCTTT
TRBV5-1	once	TRBD1	TRBJ2-2	CASSYGTANTGELFF	TGCGCCAGCAGTTACGGGACAGCGAACACCGGGGAGCTGTTTTTT
TRBV5-1	-	TRBD2	TRBJ2-1	CASSETPTSGATTEQFF	TGCGCCAGCAGCGAAACCCCCACTAGCGGGGCCACCACTGAGCAGTTCTTC
TRBV11-2	-	-	TRBJ1-1	CASSLVRPNTEAFF	TGTGCCAGCAGCTTAGTCCGTCCGAACACTGAAGCTTTCTTT
TRBV19	-	TRBD1	TRBJ2-7	CASSIRQGNEQYF	TGTGCCAGTAGTATTAGACAGGGAAACGAGCAGTACTTC
TRBV30	few	TRBD2	TRBJ2-7	CAWRRLAGFGEQYF	TGTGCCTGGAGAAGACTAGCGGGTTTCGGCGAGCAGTACTTC
TRBV7-9	-	-	TRBJ1-1	CASSLGQNTEAFF	TGTGCCAGCAGCTTAGGACAGAACACTGAAGCTTTCTTT
TRBV4-1	-	-	TRBJ1-1	CASSPFGGNTEAFF	TGCGCCAGCAGCCCCTTCGGGGGGAACACTGAAGCTTTCTTT
TRBV5-4	-	-	TRBJ1-5	CASSLDPGSNQPQHF	TGTGCCAGCAGCTTGGACCCGGGGAGCAATCAGCCCCAGCATTTT
TRBV7-9	-	TRBD1	TRBJ1-1	CATGGQGATTQAFF	TGTGCCACAGGGGGCCAGGGGGCCACGACCCAAGCTTTCTTT
TRBV19	-	TRBD2	TRBJ2-5	CASSRTSLQETQYF	TGTGCCAGTAGTAGGACTAGCTTACAAGAGACCCAGTACTTC
TRBV6-1	few	TRBD1	TRBJ1-4	CASSEQGAPNEKLFF	TGTGCCAGCAGTGAACAGGGGGCCCCAAATGAAAAACTGTTTTTT
TRBV30	-	TRBD2	TRBJ2-2	CAWSVRTSGTGELFF	TGTGCCTGGAGTGTAAGGACTAGCGGCACCGGGGAGCTGTTTTTT
TRBV15	-	-	TRBJ1-1	CATSRPGGATEAFF	TGTGCCACCAGCCGACCCGGCGGGGCCACTGAAGCTTTCTTT
TRBV7-9	-	TRBD1	TRBJ1-6	CASSPAGGQGNSPLHF	TGTGCCAGCAGCCCAGCCGGGGGACAGGGGAATTCACCCCTCCACTTT
TRBV12-5	-	-	TRBJ1-5	CASGVYSNQPQHF	TGTGCTAGTGGTGTTTATAGCAATCAGCCCCAGCATTTT
TRBV19	once	-	TRBJ1-6	CASSPSRSNSPLHF	TGTGCCAGTAGTCCTTCCAGGTCGAATTCACCCCTCCACTTT
TRBV7-9	-	-	TRBJ2-6	CASSLGLSGSGANVLTF	TGTGCCAGCAGCTTGGGATTGAGCGGCTCTGGGGCCAACGTCCTGACTTTC
TRBV29-1	-	-	TRBJ1-1	CSSSQEVHTEAFF	TGCAGCTCCTCTCAAGAGGTCCACACTGAAGCTTTCTTT
TRBV16	few	TRBD2	TRBJ2-4	CASSRETSANDLAKNIQYF	TGTGCCAGCAGCCGAGAGACTAGCGCGAACGATCTAGCCAAAAACATTCAGTACTTC
TRBV19	-	-	TRBJ1-2	CASSISLGTNYGYTF	TGTGCCAGTAGTATTTCCCTCGGGACAAACTATGGCTACACCTTC
TRBV6-1	-	-	TRBJ1-4	CASSEPSPGNEKLFF	TGTGCCAGCAGTGAACCGTCCCCCGGGAATGAAAAACTGTTTTTT
TRBV30	once	TRBD2	TRBJ2-3	CAWTPGLAGPDTQYF	TGTGCCTGGACTCCGGGACTAGCGGGCCCAGATACGCAGTATTTT